Below, 18 T cell receptor beta chains from the same sample are listed, as sequenced in a study of T cells in localized non-small cell lung cancer. TCRdb keeps only in-frame clones here, not all; method: immunoSEQ multiplex PCR. The sample has roughly 72,000 clones; 80% are singletons. This specimen consisted of peripheral blood, obtained before any cancer treatment. The receptors derive from a female donor older than 55 with stage I lung adenocarcinoma.

The CDR3 nucleotides read TGTGCCAGCAGCGTGTCAGGGGCGGTATACAATGAGCAGTTCTTC. This gives the protein CASSVSGAVYNEQFF. V and J are TRBV9 and TRBJ2-1, with a possible D match to TRBD1 (6 bases). Trimming took 2 bases from V and 4 from J, leaving 13 bases between them. The CDR3 contains 15 residues. Germline V gene lookup returns CDR1 SGDLS and CDR2 YYNGEE.

V gene TRBV15 combines with J gene TRBJ2-7, with D tentatively TRBD2 (6 bases). Germline lookup yields CDR1 LNHNV and CDR2 YYDKDF (reference sequence). V lost 1 base, J lost 1 base, and 14 bases lay in between. This CDR3 region has 16 residues. The CDR3 loop reads CATSRGTIGASYEQYF. The CDR3 nucleotides read TGTGCCACCAGCAGAGGGACTATAGGGGCGTCCTACGAGCAGTACTTC.

The chain recombines TRBV9 with TRBJ2-4; D is possibly TRBD2 (6 bases). Germline V gene sequence: CDR1 SGDLS, CDR2 YYNGEE. The V end was cut by 3 bases, the J end by 10 bases, with 14 bases between. The CDR3 is made up of 13 amino acids. The CDR3 sequence: CASSAGLQTIQYF. CDR3 nucleotide sequence: TGTGCCAGCAGCGCAGGACTACAAACAATTCAGTACTTC.

This clone was recorded a few times. This rearrangement joins TRBV6-6 to TRBJ1-1; D ambiguous. The CDR3 has 12 residues. Germline-derived CDR1 and CDR2 are MNHNY and SVGAGI (reference sequence). V was shortened by 8 bases and J by 5 bases, with 12 bases between the two germline ends. This chain's CDR3 is CASSTWETEAFF. The CDR3 nucleotides read TGTGCCAGCTCTACTTGGGAAACTGAAGCTTTCTTT.

The V call is TRBV4-2, the J call TRBJ1-4; D uncertain. The V end lost 4 bases, the J end lost 8 bases, and 17 bases lay between the germline ends. Germline V gene lookup returns CDR1 LGHNA and CDR2 YNFKEQ. The CDR3 contains 15 residues. The CDR3 nucleotides are TGTGCCAGCAGCCCTCCAAACCGGGCGGGGGAAAAACTGTTTTTT. Its translation is CASSPPNRAGEKLFF.

This clone has just a few counts. The chain recombines TRBV6-6 with TRBJ2-7; D is possibly TRBD1 (6 bases). The V end was cut by 5 bases, the J end by 3 bases, with 8 bases between. CDR1 MNHNY and CDR2 SVGAGI come from the germline V gene (reference sequence). The CDR3 is 12 amino acids. This CDR3 reads CASSRTDYEQYF. The CDR3 nucleotides read TGTGCCAGCAGTAGGACAGACTACGAGCAGTACTTC.

This chain links TRBV18 with TRBJ1-1, with TRBD1 matching over 7 bases. V dropped 6 bases and J dropped 2; count of bases not matched to a gene: 12. The CDR3 totals 16 residues. In germline, CDR1 is KGHSH, CDR2 LQKENI. The CDR3 protein is CASSLGGRVGNTEAFF. The CDR3, as DNA: TGTGCCAGCTCTTTAGGGGGCAGGGTCGGCAACACTGAAGCTTTCTTT.

The genes are TRBV11-2 and TRBJ1-5; D gene uncertain. With 2 bases removed from V and 1 base from J, the gap between germline ends came to 3 bases. Looked up from germline, CDR1 is SGHAT and CDR2 is FQNNGV. CDR3 length: 13 residues. This CDR3 reads CASSLLSNQPQHF. CDR3 nucleotides: TGTGCCAGCAGCTTACTCAGCAATCAGCCCCAGCATTTT.

This chain joins TRBV5-6 and TRBJ1-3; possibly TRBD1 for D (6 bases). The CDR3 runs 15 residues. Germline loops: CDR1 SGHDT, CDR2 YYEEEE. Trimming stripped 4 bases from V and 0 bases from J, with 11 bases between. The CDR3 region has the DNA TGTGCCAGCAGCGACGGACAGATCTCTGGAAACACCATATATTTT. Encoded protein: CASSDGQISGNTIYF.

The chain is built from TRBV7-2 and TRBJ2-1, with D tentatively TRBD2 (6 bases). Trimming stripped 4 bases from V and 4 bases from J, with 11 bases between. Germline V gene data show CDR1 as SGHTA and CDR2 as FQGNSA. CDR3 length equals 14 residues. The CDR3 DNA reads as TGTGCCAGCAGCTACGCTCGGGGGTACAATGAGCAGTTCTTC. It encodes CASSYARGYNEQFF.

For the CDR3, the DNA is TGTGCCAGCAGCCCGACCGGGACGGCTAACACTGAAGCTTTCTTT. Translated: CASSPTGTANTEAFF. The rearrangement uses TRBV7-8 and TRBJ1-1; D is perhaps TRBD1 (5 bases). V dropped 5 bases and J dropped 2 bases, with 15 bases sitting between them. Germline-derived CDR1 and CDR2 are SGHVS and FQNEAQ. The CDR3 runs to 15 residues.

The chain recombines TRBV5-1 with TRBJ1-2, with a tentative D call TRBD1 (5 bases). There are 14 residues in the CDR3. V shed 4 bases and J shed 5 bases, with 15 bases lying between them. Germline lookup yields CDR1 SGHRS and CDR2 YFSETQ. This chain's CDR3 is CASSGTGTAYGYTF. The CDR3 region has the DNA TGCGCCAGCAGCGGTACCGGGACTGCGTATGGCTACACCTTC.

This rearrangement joins TRBV6-5 to TRBJ1-3; a possible D gene is TRBD1 (6 bases). The ends were cut back, 4 bases at V and 2 bases at J, with 12 bases in the middle. From germline, CDR1 is MNHEY and CDR2 SVGAGI. The CDR3 has 15 residues. The CDR3 DNA reads TGTGCCAGCAGTTTAAACAGGGTAGCTGGAAACACCATATATTTT. Translating gives CASSLNRVAGNTIYF.

This clone was picked up one time. CDR3: CASSIQADYGYTF. The CDR3 DNA sequence: TGTGCCAGTAGTATTCAGGCGGACTATGGCTACACCTTC. This sequence joins TRBV19 and TRBJ1-2, with D unclear. This CDR3 comprises 13 residues. V was trimmed by 3 bases and J by 3 bases, leaving 8 bases between them. Germline CDR1 and CDR2: LNHDA and SQIVND (reference sequence). The full variable domain, completed using reference TRBV19 and TRBJ1-2, is DGGITQSPKYLFRKEGQNVTLSCEQNLNHDAMYWYRQDPGQGLRLIYYSQIVNDFQKGDIAEGYSVSREKKESFPLTVTSAQKNPTAFYLCASSIQADYGYTFGSGTRLTVV.

The rearrangement links TRBV6-1 to TRBJ2-3; 7 nucleotides match TRBD1. Germline V gene sequence: CDR1 MNHNS, CDR2 SASEGT. The trim removed 2 bases at V and 3 bases at J, leaving 8 bases unmatched. CDR3 size: 16 residues. CDR3: CASSELGRQGTDTQYF. The DNA of the CDR3 is TGTGCCAGCAGTGAACTGGGTCGACAGGGTACAGATACGCAGTATTTT.

The rearrangement joins TRBV7-9 to TRBJ1-1; tentatively, D is TRBD1 (5 bases). This CDR3 is built from 13 residues. The V gene lost 5 bases and the J gene lost 3 bases, with 10 bases spanning the gap. CDR1 is SEHNR and CDR2 is FQNEAQ in the germline V gene (reference sequence). In nucleotides, the CDR3 is TGTGCCAGCAGCCAGGGTTTTGACACTGAAGCTTTCTTT. Protein: CASSQGFDTEAFF.

The chain combines TRBV7-3 with TRBJ1-1; D is possibly TRBD1 (6 bases). Trimming took off 5 bases at V and 13 bases at J, with 20 bases between the two ends. CDR3 size: 13 residues. CDR1 SGHTA and CDR2 FQGTGA come from the germline V gene. CDR3 sequence reads: CASSDRQTIGGFF. The CDR3 DNA sequence: TGTGCCAGCAGCGACAGACAGACGATAGGGGGTTTCTTT.

The chain employs TRBV29-1 and TRBJ2-1; TRBD2 agrees at 7 bases. V trimming: 4 bases; J trimming: 0 bases; junction bases outside the gene matches: 6. The CDR3 covers 15 residues. Per the germline V gene, CDR1 is SQVTM and CDR2 is ANQGSEA. This CDR3 reads CSVGFGGSSYNEQFF. The CDR3 nucleotides are TGCAGCGTTGGATTCGGCGGGAGCTCCTACAATGAGCAGTTCTTC.